These 10 T cell receptor beta chains originate from one sample sequenced in a study of blood T cell repertoires in COVID-19. TCRdb's table, derived via immunoSEQ multiplex PCR, lists solely in-frame clones and lacks some. This table holds more than 300,000 clones, about 91% found once. The source material was peripheral blood. These receptors were collected from a woman between 25 and 40 years old with COVID-19, enrolled during active disease.

This chain connects TRBV6-5 to TRBJ1-3; 8 bases agree with TRBD1. In germline, CDR1 is MNHEY, CDR2 SVGAGI. J gave up 3 bases and V 6 bases, and 4 bases lay outside the gene matches. This CDR3 comprises 14 residues. Here the CDR3 DNA reads TGTGCCAGCAGACCGACAGGGGTTGGAAACACCATATATTTT. Amino acids: CASRPTGVGNTIYF.

The V call is TRBV12-3 or TRBV12-4, the J call TRBJ1-2, with 9 bases fitting TRBD1. The J segment lost 7 bases and the V segment lost 5 bases, leaving 5 bases of the junction unmatched. The CDR3 length is 13 residues. The CDR3 coding sequence is TGTGCCAGCAGTCAGGACAGGGGTGGTGGCTACACCTTC. Translated: CASSQDRGGGYTF.

Here the CDR3 reads CASSQGARGSNQPQHF. The CDR3 region has the DNA TGTGCCAGCAGCCAAGGGGCCAGGGGGAGCAATCAGCCCCAGCATTTT. V usage is TRBV3-1 (or the pseudogene TRBV3-2) and J usage is TRBJ1-5; 7 nucleotides match TRBD1. From germline, CDR1 is LGHDT and CDR2 YNNKEL (reference sequence). The length of the CDR3 is 16 residues. Trimming at V came to 1 base and at J to 1 base, leaving 4 bases not matched to a gene.

The V gene is TRBV7-9, the J gene TRBJ1-6; 7 bases align to TRBD1. V dropped 4 bases and J dropped 4; count of bases not matched to a gene: 4. CDR1 is SEHNR and CDR2 is FQNEAQ in the germline V gene (reference sequence). This CDR3 is 15 amino acids long. CDR3 sequence: CASSSPGQYNSPLHF. The CDR3 region has the DNA TGTGCCAGCAGCTCCCCGGGACAGTATAATTCACCCCTCCACTTT. Based on the CDR3 plus reference TRBV7-9 and TRBJ1-6, the full variable domain is DTGVSQNPRHKITKRGQNVTFRCDPISEHNRLYWYRQTLGQGPEFLTYFQNEAQLEKSRLLSDRFSAERPKGSFSTLEIQRTEQGDSAMYLCASSSPGQYNSPLHFGNGTRLTVT.

The rearrangement joins TRBV9 to TRBJ2-2; 9 nucleotides line up with TRBD2. V shed 3 bases and J 0 bases; nucleotides not matched to a gene: 6. CDR1 and CDR2 (germline): SGDLS, YYNGEE. This CDR3 is built from 17 residues. The CDR3, as DNA: TGTGCCAGCAGCGGAGGCGGGGGGGTCGCGAACACCGGGGAGCTGTTTTTT. Amino acids: CASSGGGGVANTGELFF.

CDR3 sequence (DNA): TGTGCCAGCAGTTTGTTTCGGGAATACTATGGCTACACCTTC. Residues: CASSLFREYYGYTF. V usage is TRBV28 and J usage is TRBJ1-2; D unresolved. The V end was cut by 3 bases, the J end by 3 bases, with 11 bases between. This CDR3 is built from 14 residues. Germline V lookup: CDR1 MDHEN, CDR2 SYDVKM.

This clone was seen a single time. J is TRBJ1-4 and V is TRBV6-5; 7 bases align to TRBD1. CDR3 length equals 15 residues. The germline V gene encodes CDR1 MNHEY and CDR2 SVGAGI. V dropped 5 bases and J dropped 6; count of bases not matched to a gene: 9. The CDR3 DNA follows: TGTGCCAGCAGTAGTTCGACAGGGCCTGATGAAAAACTGTTTTTT. Amino acid sequence: CASSSSTGPDEKLFF.

This chain uses TRBV6-5 with TRBJ1-1; D possibly corresponds to TRBD1 (6 bases). V was pared by 7 bases and J by 4 bases, with 16 bases between. The CDR3 loop spans 14 amino acids. CDR1 is MNHEY, CDR2 SVGAGI, per germline. The CDR3, as DNA: TGTGCCAGCACCGAACAGGGAGGGATCACTGAAGCTTTCTTT. As protein: CASTEQGGITEAFF.

This chain connects TRBV6-2 or TRBV6-3 to TRBJ1-5; D remains ambiguous. From germline, CDR1 is MNHEY and CDR2 SVGEGT. The CDR3 spans 16 residues. Deletions cut 1 base from V and 2 bases from J, with 12 bases between. The CDR3 sequence: CASSYLGEDGNQPQHF. The CDR3 nucleotides read TGTGCCAGCAGTTACTTGGGAGAGGACGGCAATCAGCCCCAGCATTTT.

This clone has just one count. The chain combines TRBV7-3 with TRBJ2-1; a weak D match, TRBD2 (5 bases). The CDR3 covers 17 residues. V lost 2 bases and J 0 bases, leaving 14 bases between the germline ends. Germline V gives CDR1 SGHTA, CDR2 FQGTGA. The CDR3 DNA reads as TGTGCCAGCAGCTTAGGGTTCGCGAGGGTCTCCTACAATGAGCAGTTCTTC. Translated: CASSLGFARVSYNEQFF.